Included here is one T cell receptor (beta chain) sequence, with context. No antigen is known for it. Germline V gene lookup returns CDR1 MNHNY and CDR2 SVGAGI (reference sequence). This CDR3 region has 14 residues. V lost 4 bases and J 7 bases, leaving 13 bases between the germline ends. Data came from immunoSEQ multiplex PCR; TCRdb stores just in-frame clones and leaves some out. The sample contains approximately 110,000 clones, over 60% of which appear only once. The data originate from a study of PD-1 blockade in mismatch repair-deficient tumors. Study-wide results and caveats: Tumor-resident clones, often undetectable pretreatment in blood, expanded then contracted after pembrolizumab.

The sequencing here drew on peripheral blood, taken about 60 weeks after starting pembrolizumab. The chain couples TRBV6-6 to TRBJ1-4; tentative D call: TRBD1 (5 bases). The clonotype comes from an adult with mismatch repair-deficient cancer. The CDR3 DNA reads TGTGCCAGCAGTTGGGGGAGGAGCGGTGAAAAACTGTTTTTT. It is translated as CASSWGRSGEKLFF.